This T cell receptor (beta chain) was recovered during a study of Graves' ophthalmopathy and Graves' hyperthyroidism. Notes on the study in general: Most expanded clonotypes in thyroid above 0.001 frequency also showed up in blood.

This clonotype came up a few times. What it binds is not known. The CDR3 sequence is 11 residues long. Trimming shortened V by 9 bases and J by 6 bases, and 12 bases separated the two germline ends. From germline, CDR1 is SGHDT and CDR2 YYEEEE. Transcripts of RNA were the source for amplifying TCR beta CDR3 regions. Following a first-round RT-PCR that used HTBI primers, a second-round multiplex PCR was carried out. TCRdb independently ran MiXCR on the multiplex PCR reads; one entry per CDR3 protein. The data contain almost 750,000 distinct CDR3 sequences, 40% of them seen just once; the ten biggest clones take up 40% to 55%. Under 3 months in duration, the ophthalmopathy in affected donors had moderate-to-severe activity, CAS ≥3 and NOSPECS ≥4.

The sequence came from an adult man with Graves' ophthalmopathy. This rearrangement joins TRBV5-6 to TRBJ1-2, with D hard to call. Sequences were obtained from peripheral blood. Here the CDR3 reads CATGRSNGYTF. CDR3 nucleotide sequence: TGTGCCACCGGGCGTTCGAATGGCTACACCTTC. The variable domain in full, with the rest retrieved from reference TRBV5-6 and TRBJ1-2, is DAGVTQSPTHLIKTRGQQVTLRCSPKSGHDTVSWYQQALGQGPQFIFQYYEEEERQRGNFPDRFSGHQFPNYSSELNVNALLLGDSALYLCATGRSNGYTFGSGTRLTVV.